This record covers a single T cell receptor (beta chain). Antigen: not known. One end of the junction is discordant with germline, which a read error may explain. This entry belongs to a study of T cells in Graves' hyperthyroidism and ophthalmopathy. The CDR3 has 17 amino acids. The V gene's germline CDR1 is LNHDA and CDR2 SQIVND (reference sequence). Study-level points and caveats: Most clonotypes expanded in thyroid above 0.001 were likewise present in blood. A median roughly 6.6 months before onset, the model predicted ophthalmopathy.

Stable Graves' hyperthyroidism denoted no ophthalmopathy progression over 18 months. PBMCs were obtained from about 10 ml fresh peripheral blood. TCR beta CDR3 regions were amplified from RNA. The TCR CDR3 first-round RT-PCR relied on the HTBI primer set. Using its own MiXCR run on the multiplex PCR reads, TCRdb lists one record per CDR3 protein. This table holds about 560,000 distinct CDR3 sequences, approximately 15% found once. The rearrangement links TRBV19 to TRBJ2-4; TRBD1 might be the D (6 bases). The sequence was collected from a woman aged 40 to 49 with Graves' hyperthyroidism. The sample comprised blood. The CDR3 protein is CASSIRQGSETKSIQYF. DNA of the CDR3: TGTGCCAGTAGTATTCGCCAGGGGAGTGAAACCAAAAGCATTCAGTACTTC. The full variable domain, completed using reference TRBV19 and TRBJ2-4, is DGGITQSPKYLFRKEGQNVTLSCEQNLNHDAMYWYRQDPGQGLRLIYYSQIVNDFQKGDIAEGYSVSREKKESFPLTVTSAQKNPTAFYLCASSIRQGSETKSIQYFGAGTRLSVL.